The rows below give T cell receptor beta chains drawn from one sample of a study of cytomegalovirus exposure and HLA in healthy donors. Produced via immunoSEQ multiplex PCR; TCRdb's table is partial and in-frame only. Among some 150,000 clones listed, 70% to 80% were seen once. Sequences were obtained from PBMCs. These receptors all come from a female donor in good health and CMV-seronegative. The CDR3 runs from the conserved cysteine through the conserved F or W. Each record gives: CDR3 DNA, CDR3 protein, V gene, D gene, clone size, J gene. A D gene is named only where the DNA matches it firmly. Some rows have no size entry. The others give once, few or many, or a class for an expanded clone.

CDR3nt: TGTGCCAGCAGCACACTAGCGGGAAGCACAGATACGCAGTATTTT; CDR3aa: CASSTLAGSTDTQYF; v_gene: TRBV6-1; d_gene: TRBD2; abundance: NA; j_gene: TRBJ2-3
CDR3nt: TGCAGCGTCCGCGGACAGGGGACCGGGGAGCTGTTTTTT; CDR3aa: CSVRGQGTGELFF; v_gene: TRBV29-1; d_gene: TRBD1; abundance: NA; j_gene: TRBJ2-2
CDR3nt: TGTGCCACCGGTCAGCCCCAGCATTTT; CDR3aa: CATGQPQHF; v_gene: TRBV19; d_gene: NA; abundance: NA; j_gene: TRBJ1-5
CDR3nt: TGTGCCAGCAGACGGGGACTGCCGAGCTCCTACAATGAGCAGTTCTTC; CDR3aa: CASRRGLPSSYNEQFF; v_gene: TRBV5-5; d_gene: NA; abundance: NA; j_gene: TRBJ2-1
CDR3nt: TGTGCCAGCAGCAGTAGCCTAAGATCCTACAATGAGCAGTTCTTC; CDR3aa: CASSSSLRSYNEQFF; v_gene: TRBV5-8; d_gene: NA; abundance: NA; j_gene: TRBJ2-1
CDR3nt: TGCGCCAGCAGTTTGAGGGCCGCCGGGACAAACGCCGACCGGAACACTGAAGCTTTCTTT; CDR3aa: CASSLRAAGTNADRNTEAFF; v_gene: TRBV5-1; d_gene: NA; abundance: NA; j_gene: TRBJ1-1
CDR3nt: TGTGCCAGCAGCTTACAGGGGGCCGGTAACATTCAGTACTTC; CDR3aa: CASSLQGAGNIQYF; v_gene: TRBV7-8; d_gene: TRBD1; abundance: NA; j_gene: TRBJ2-4
CDR3nt: TGTGCCAGCAGCTTAAATATCCAGCCCCAGCATTTT; CDR3aa: CASSLNIQPQHF; v_gene: TRBV7-9; d_gene: NA; abundance: NA; j_gene: TRBJ1-5
CDR3nt: TGTGCCAGCAGCCCCCGGACAGGATCTAATGAAAAACTGTTTTTT; CDR3aa: CASSPRTGSNEKLFF; v_gene: TRBV9; d_gene: TRBD1; abundance: NA; j_gene: TRBJ1-4
CDR3nt: TGTGCCAGCAGTGAGGGACAGGGGGCCAACAATGAGCAGTTCTTC; CDR3aa: CASSEGQGANNEQFF; v_gene: TRBV2; d_gene: TRBD1; abundance: NA; j_gene: TRBJ2-1
CDR3nt: TGCAGCGTTAGGAACAGAGCAGGCGATGAGCAGTTCTTC; CDR3aa: CSVRNRAGDEQFF; v_gene: TRBV29-1; d_gene: NA; abundance: NA; j_gene: TRBJ2-1
CDR3nt: TGTGCCAGCAGCTTGGCGGAACAGGGCCACTACGAGCAGTACTTC; CDR3aa: CASSLAEQGHYEQYF; v_gene: TRBV5-6; d_gene: NA; abundance: NA; j_gene: TRBJ2-7
CDR3nt: TGTGCCAGCAGCCAAGCGGGGGGTCGGACTGAAGCTTTCTTT; CDR3aa: CASSQAGGRTEAFF; v_gene: TRBV14; d_gene: NA; abundance: NA; j_gene: TRBJ1-1
CDR3nt: TGTGCCAGCAGTGAATATCGTATGGAAAAACTGTTTTTT; CDR3aa: CASSEYRMEKLFF; v_gene: TRBV25-1; d_gene: NA; abundance: few; j_gene: TRBJ1-4
CDR3nt: TGTGCCAGCACCATAGGACTAGCGTCTAGCACAGATACGCAGTATTTT; CDR3aa: CASTIGLASSTDTQYF; v_gene: TRBV13; d_gene: TRBD2; abundance: NA; j_gene: TRBJ2-3
CDR3nt: TGTGCCAGCAGCCGGGGTCTCCGCACAGATACGCAGTATTTT; CDR3aa: CASSRGLRTDTQYF; v_gene: TRBV11-3; d_gene: NA; abundance: NA; j_gene: TRBJ2-3
CDR3nt: TGCGCCAGCAGCTTGCAAGGACAAGTCAATGAAAAACTGTTTTTT; CDR3aa: CASSLQGQVNEKLFF; v_gene: TRBV5-1; d_gene: NA; abundance: NA; j_gene: TRBJ1-4
CDR3nt: TGTGCCAGCAGCTTAGGGAGCTATGGCTACACCTTC; CDR3aa: CASSLGSYGYTF; v_gene: TRBV7-9; d_gene: NA; abundance: NA; j_gene: TRBJ1-2
CDR3nt: TGTGCCTGGAGCACGGGACAAACCTACAATGAGCAGTTCTTC; CDR3aa: CAWSTGQTYNEQFF; v_gene: TRBV30; d_gene: NA; abundance: few; j_gene: TRBJ2-1
CDR3nt: TGTGCCATCAGTGCCGGTAGTGAGAAGCAACTTTTTGGAAACACCATATATTTT; CDR3aa: CAISAGSEKQLFGNTIYF; v_gene: TRBV10-3; d_gene: NA; abundance: NA; j_gene: TRBJ1-3
CDR3nt: TGTGCCAGCAGCCAAGATAAACACAGAAACACTGAAGCTTTCTTT; CDR3aa: CASSQDKHRNTEAFF; v_gene: TRBV14; d_gene: NA; abundance: few; j_gene: TRBJ1-1
CDR3nt: TGTGCCTGGAGTCCAGCGGGACGGCCAGAGCGGGGCTACACCTTC; CDR3aa: CAWSPAGRPERGYTF; v_gene: TRBV30; d_gene: NA; abundance: NA; j_gene: TRBJ1-2
CDR3nt: TGTGCCAGCAGCGTTACGGGACAGGGGAGAGACGAGCAGTACTTC; CDR3aa: CASSVTGQGRDEQYF; v_gene: TRBV9; d_gene: TRBD1; abundance: NA; j_gene: TRBJ2-7
CDR3nt: TGTGCCAGCAGCGTAGGTGGGAGATCGTTCTCGAGAAACACCATATATTTT; CDR3aa: CASSVGGRSFSRNTIYF; v_gene: TRBV9; d_gene: NA; abundance: NA; j_gene: TRBJ1-3
CDR3nt: TGTGCCAGCAGCGTGGACAGAAGCGGTAGCTACGAGCAGTACTTC; CDR3aa: CASSVDRSGSYEQYF; v_gene: TRBV2; d_gene: NA; abundance: NA; j_gene: TRBJ2-7
CDR3nt: TGTGCCAGCAGCTCCAGGGGGTCGGGGGACACTGAAGCTTTCTTT; CDR3aa: CASSSRGSGDTEAFF; v_gene: TRBV7-8; d_gene: TRBD1; abundance: NA; j_gene: TRBJ1-1
CDR3nt: TGTGCCAGCAATAGAGCGGGCTATGCCACTGAAGCTTTCTTT; CDR3aa: CASNRAGYATEAFF; v_gene: TRBV6-5; d_gene: NA; abundance: NA; j_gene: TRBJ1-1
CDR3nt: TGTGCCAGCAACCCACAGGGGGCGTCCGGGGAGCTGTTTTTT; CDR3aa: CASNPQGASGELFF; v_gene: TRBV9; d_gene: TRBD1; abundance: NA; j_gene: TRBJ2-2
CDR3nt: TGTGCCAGCGCGGCGGGGGAGAACACTGAAGCTTTCTTT; CDR3aa: CASAAGENTEAFF; v_gene: TRBV6-1; d_gene: NA; abundance: NA; j_gene: TRBJ1-1
CDR3nt: TGCGCCAGCAGCTTGGCGGACAGGGCTAACACTGAAGCTTTCTTT; CDR3aa: CASSLADRANTEAFF; v_gene: TRBV5-1; d_gene: TRBD1; abundance: few; j_gene: TRBJ1-1